This entry lists 17 T cell receptor beta chains sequenced from one sample in a study of T cell responses to AZD1222 COVID-19 vaccine. Sequenced by immunoSEQ multiplex PCR; TCRdb stores in-frame clones only, minus some. The table records roughly 180,000 clones, roughly nine tenths of them present only once. This specimen consisted of peripheral blood, obtained 28 days after the second AZD1222 dose. The receptors stem from an adult who received the AZD1222 COVID-19 vaccine.

This clone was seen just once. The V call is TRBV24-1, the J call TRBJ2-1, with a possible D match to TRBD2 (5 bases). The CDR3 runs 12 residues. Germline CDR1 is KGHDR and CDR2 is SFDVKD. Trimming left V 9 bases short and J 7 bases short, with 12 bases between. CDR3 loop: CATGGSKNEQFF. The CDR3 DNA is TGTGCCACCGGCGGGTCGAAGAATGAGCAGTTCTTC.

This chain joins TRBV1 and TRBJ2-7; the D call of TRBD1 is as the table states it, not checked on the DNA. TRBV1 has pseudogene status. The CDR3 is 14 residues long. This chain's CDR3 is CTSSQAAQPPGQYF. The CDR3 nucleotides are TGCACCAGCAGCCAAGCGGCACAACCCCCAGGGCAGTACTTC.

The chain is built from TRBV14 and TRBJ1-1, with TRBD1 as a possible D gene (5 bases). V lost 4 bases and J 2 bases, leaving 17 bases between the germline ends. Germline CDR1 SGHDN, CDR2 FVKESK. The CDR3 loop spans 16 amino acids. CDR3 bases: TGTGCCAGCAGCCTTCGAGATTGGGGGTATAACACTGAAGCTTTCTTT. The encoded protein is CASSLRDWGYNTEAFF.

The rearrangement joins TRBV11-2 to TRBJ1-4; D unresolved. The CDR3 is 13 residues long. V was cut by 3 bases and J by 5 bases, with 7 bases left in between. Germline values: CDR1 SGHAT, CDR2 FQNNGV. CDR3 coding DNA: TGTGCCAGCAGCTTCGGGGAAAATGAAAAACTGTTTTTT. This encodes CASSFGENEKLFF.

The V and J genes are TRBV10-3 and TRBJ2-1; TRBD2 agrees at 9 bases. J was trimmed by 7 bases and V by 0 bases; bases with no gene match: 4. The CDR3 has 15 amino acids. Germline CDR1 is ENHRY and CDR2 is SYGVKD. CDR3 in amino acids: CAISESASGKNEQFF. The CDR3 nucleotides read TGTGCCATCAGTGAGTCCGCTAGCGGGAAGAATGAGCAGTTCTTC.

The chain is built from TRBV6-5 and TRBJ2-7, with 10 bases aligning to TRBD2. Per germline, CDR1 MNHEY and CDR2 SVGAGI. The CDR3 covers 14 residues. V lost 7 bases, J lost 1 base, and 4 bases stayed unmatched. The CDR3 region is CASTLAGASYEQYF. The CDR3 DNA follows: TGTGCCAGCACCCTAGCGGGAGCTTCCTACGAGCAGTACTTC.

The chain carries TRBV4-1 and TRBJ2-7; no clear D. The CDR3 contains 17 residues. Germline lookup yields CDR1 MGHRA and CDR2 YSYEKL. V lost 0 bases to trimming and J lost 3 bases, with 18 bases between them. The CDR3 is CASSQDLLPGGIYEQYF. The CDR3 nucleotides are TGCGCCAGCAGCCAAGATCTCCTTCCGGGCGGAATCTACGAGCAGTACTTC.

V is TRBV30 and J is TRBJ1-5; D is unresolved. CDR3 length: 11 amino acids. Germline CDR1 reads GTSNPN; CDR2 reads SVGIG (reference sequence). CDR3 in DNA: TGTGCAAGTGGAGTCCGGGGAGCCCAGCATTTT. Translating gives CASGVRGAQHF.

CDR3: CASSPRDSLYGYTF. The DNA of the CDR3 is TGTGCCAGCTCACCCCGGGACAGTCTCTATGGCTACACCTTC. The chain couples TRBV18 to TRBJ1-2; 7 bases are shared with TRBD1. The CDR3 is made up of 14 amino acids. The V gene's germline CDR1 is KGHSH and CDR2 LQKENI. J gave up 4 bases and V 3 bases, and 5 bases lay outside the gene matches. The complete variable domain, with remaining parts taken from reference TRBV18 and TRBJ1-2, reads NAGVMQNPRHLVRRRGQEARLRCSPMKGHSHVYWYRQLPEEGLKFMVYLQKENIIDESGMPKERFSAEFPKEGPSILRIQQVVRGDSAAYFCASSPRDSLYGYTFGSGTRLTVV.

The rearrangement links TRBV6-5 to TRBJ1-1, with a weak D call TRBD1 (6 bases). From germline, CDR1 is MNHEY and CDR2 SVGAGI. The ends were cut back, 2 bases at V and 4 bases at J, with 14 bases in the middle. CDR3 length: 15 amino acids. CDR3 amino acids: CASSYVPTGTTEAFF. Written as DNA, the CDR3 is TGTGCCAGCAGTTACGTTCCGACAGGTACCACTGAAGCTTTCTTT.

Only a few counts were recorded for this clone. V gene TRBV12-3 or TRBV12-4 combines with J gene TRBJ2-2; D perhaps matches TRBD1 (6 bases). The V and J ends lost 6 bases and 3 bases respectively, with 8 bases between them. The CDR3 loop spans 13 amino acids. CDR3 sequence: CASRRQDTGELFF. The CDR3 DNA follows: TGTGCCAGCAGACGACAGGACACCGGGGAGCTGTTTTTT.

The V gene is TRBV9, the J gene TRBJ2-7, with D tentatively TRBD2 (5 bases). The CDR3 is 13 residues long. With 6 bases removed from V and 3 bases from J, the gap between germline ends came to 13 bases. In germline, CDR1 is SGDLS, CDR2 YYNGEE. The CDR3, as DNA: TGTGCCAGCACGAGAAATCGGGGCTACGAGCAGTACTTC. This codes for CASTRNRGYEQYF.

The J gene is TRBJ2-6, the V gene TRBV21-1; the table's D gene call, TRBD2, was not cross checked with the DNA. TRBV21-1 has pseudogene status. This CDR3 region has 18 residues. For the CDR3, the DNA is TGTGCCCCCCTAGGCCCCCAGCGGGGATACTCTGGGGCCAACGTCCTGACTTTC. Translation gives CAPLGPQRGYSGANVLTF.

V and J are TRBV10-2 and TRBJ2-7; 8 bases are shared with TRBD1. The length of the CDR3 is 17 residues. With V trimmed by 6 bases and J by 3 bases, 16 bases remained unmatched. The germline CDR1 and CDR2 sequences are WSHSY and SAAADI. The CDR3 here is CASRATGTGVKGYEQYF. The CDR3 DNA reads as TGCGCCAGCAGAGCGACCGGGACAGGTGTGAAAGGCTACGAGCAGTACTTC.

The V call is TRBV7-9, the J call TRBJ2-7; unclear D gene. V shed 2 bases and J shed 5 bases, with 10 bases lying between them. CDR1 and CDR2 (germline): SEHNR, FQNEAQ (reference sequence). The CDR3 is made up of 13 amino acids. The CDR3, as DNA: TGTGCCAGCAGCTTAAGCCCTTCTAACGAGCAGTACTTC. This encodes CASSLSPSNEQYF.

The chain has TRBV5-1 and TRBJ1-1; 7 nucleotides align to TRBD1. The CDR3 loop spans 15 amino acids. Germline CDR1 is SGHRS and CDR2 is YFSETQ. V was pared by 4 bases and J by 0 bases, with 6 bases of the junction left unmatched. The CDR3 reads CASSAPGQMNTEAFF. The CDR3 bases are TGCGCCAGCAGCGCCCCGGGACAGATGAACACTGAAGCTTTCTTT.

The chain has TRBV5-4 and TRBJ2-5; D could derive from TRBD1 or TRBD2 (6 bases each). Germline V lookup: CDR1 SGHNT, CDR2 YYREEE (reference sequence). V lost 6 bases and J 5 bases, leaving 23 bases between the germline ends. The CDR3 is 16 residues long. The CDR3 protein is CASTPGVAGDSETQYF. The CDR3 bases are TGTGCCAGCACCCCGGGGGTGGCAGGGGATTCGGAGACCCAGTACTTC.